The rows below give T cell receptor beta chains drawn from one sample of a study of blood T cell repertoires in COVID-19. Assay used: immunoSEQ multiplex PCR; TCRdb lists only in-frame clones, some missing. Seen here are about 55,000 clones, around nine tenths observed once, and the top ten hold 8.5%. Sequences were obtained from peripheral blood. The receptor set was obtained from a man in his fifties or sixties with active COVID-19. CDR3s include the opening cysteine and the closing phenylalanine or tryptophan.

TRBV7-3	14	CASSRTGGEETQYF
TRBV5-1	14	CASSFGQGQETQYF
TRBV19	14	CASSREVSDDEQFF
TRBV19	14	CASRIPGWTGELFF
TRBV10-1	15	CASSEGGAPGQPQHF
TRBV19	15	CASSPGRGPYNEQFF
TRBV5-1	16	CASSRWTSGTTDTQYF
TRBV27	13	CASSLSLRLSQYF
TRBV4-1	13	CASSQPDLNEQFF
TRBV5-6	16	CASSFTSGSFGETQYF
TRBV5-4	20	CASSLGLGLAERRPQETQYF
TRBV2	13	CASRGQGNYGYTF
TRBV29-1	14	CSVTGTGWNQPQHF
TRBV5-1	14	CASSLDRGSYGYTF
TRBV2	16	CASRGAATLMNTEAFF
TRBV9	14	CASSDGTSKETQYF
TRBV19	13	CASEGGYYTEAFF
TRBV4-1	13	CASSPRREYEQYF
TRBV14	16	CASSHPKGQGVDEQYF
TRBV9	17	CASSVDRTSGSPDTQYF
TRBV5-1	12	CATAGPRGELFF
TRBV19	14	CASKTKLETGELFF
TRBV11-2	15	CASSLAGRGTDTQYF
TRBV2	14	CASQGTGGNYEQYF
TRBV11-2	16	CASTIPSGAGFYGYTF
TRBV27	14	CASSLAGLGYEQYF